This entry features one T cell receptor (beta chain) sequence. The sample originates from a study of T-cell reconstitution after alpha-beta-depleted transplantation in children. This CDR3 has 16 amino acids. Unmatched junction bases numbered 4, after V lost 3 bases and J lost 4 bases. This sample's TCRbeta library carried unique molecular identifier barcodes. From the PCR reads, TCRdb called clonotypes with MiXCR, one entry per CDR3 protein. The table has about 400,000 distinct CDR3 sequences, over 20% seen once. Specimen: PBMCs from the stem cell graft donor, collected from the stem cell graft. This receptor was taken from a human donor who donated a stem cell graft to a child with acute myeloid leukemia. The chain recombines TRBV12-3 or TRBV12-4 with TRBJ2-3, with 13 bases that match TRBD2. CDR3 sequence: CASSFGLAGDPDTQYF. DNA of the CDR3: TGTGCCAGCAGTTTTGGACTAGCGGGAGACCCAGATACGCAGTATTTT.